A selection of T cell receptor beta chains follows, all from one sample in a study of T cell responses to AZD1222 COVID-19 vaccine. Sequenced by immunoSEQ multiplex PCR; TCRdb stores in-frame clones only, minus some. The table includes 85,000 to 130,000 clones, over 90% detected once. The sequenced sample was peripheral blood, obtained on day 0 of AZD1222 vaccination. The receptors come from an adult in good health. CDR3s include the opening cysteine and the closing phenylalanine or tryptophan. The order of the fields is J gene, clone size, V gene, D gene, CDR3 DNA, CDR3 protein. A D gene is named only where the DNA matches it firmly. Clone size appears in some rows only: once, few, many, or a class for an expanded clone.

j_call: TRBJ1-1; clone_size: .; v_call: TRBV7-6; d_call: .; cdr3_nt: TGTGCCAGCAGCCCCCGATTGAACACTGAAGCTTTCTTT; cdr3_aa: CASSPRLNTEAFF
j_call: TRBJ1-1; clone_size: .; v_call: TRBV2; d_call: .; cdr3_nt: TGTGCCAGCAGTGAGACGGTCCTCACTTTCTTT; cdr3_aa: CASSETVLTFF
j_call: TRBJ1-2; clone_size: once; v_call: TRBV5-4; d_call: TRBD1; cdr3_nt: TGTGCCAGCAGCGTGGGACAGGGGTACTATGGCTACACCTTC; cdr3_aa: CASSVGQGYYGYTF
j_call: TRBJ2-3; clone_size: .; v_call: TRBV18; d_call: .; cdr3_nt: TGTGCCAGCTCATCACGGAAGGTACTAGATCCAGATACGCAGTATTTT; cdr3_aa: CASSSRKVLDPDTQYF
j_call: TRBJ1-1; clone_size: .; v_call: TRBV21-1; d_call: .; cdr3_nt: TGTGCCAGCAGCAAAGACATAAGGGAGACTGAAGCTTTCTTT; cdr3_aa: CASSKDIRETEAFF
j_call: TRBJ1-1; clone_size: .; v_call: TRBV5-1; d_call: .; cdr3_nt: TGCGCCAGCAGCCCCTCCGGGTCGTACACTGAAGCTTTCTTT; cdr3_aa: CASSPSGSYTEAFF
j_call: TRBJ2-7; clone_size: .; v_call: TRBV2; d_call: TRBD1; cdr3_nt: TGTGCCAGCAGGCGGACAGGGGTATCCTACGAGCAGTACTTC; cdr3_aa: CASRRTGVSYEQYF
j_call: TRBJ1-4; clone_size: .; v_call: TRBV28; d_call: .; cdr3_nt: TGTGCCAGCAGTTTAATACTCCAGGCCGCTAATGAAAAACTGTTTTTT; cdr3_aa: CASSLILQAANEKLFF
j_call: TRBJ1-2; clone_size: .; v_call: TRBV28; d_call: TRBD1; cdr3_nt: TGTGCCAGCAGTGAAGGGACAGGGAGCGACTATGGCTACACCTTC; cdr3_aa: CASSEGTGSDYGYTF
j_call: TRBJ2-7; clone_size: .; v_call: TRBV27; d_call: .; cdr3_nt: TGTGCCAGCAGTTTTGGGCAGGGCTGGTACGAGCAGTACTTC; cdr3_aa: CASSFGQGWYEQYF
j_call: TRBJ2-2; clone_size: .; v_call: TRBV19; d_call: .; cdr3_nt: TGTGCCAGTAGTATCGGAGCTACCGGGGAGCTGTTTTTT; cdr3_aa: CASSIGATGELFF
j_call: TRBJ1-5; clone_size: .; v_call: TRBV2; d_call: TRBD1; cdr3_nt: TGTGCCAGCAGTGGGCCGACAGGGTTTCGCAATCAGCCCCAGCATTTT; cdr3_aa: CASSGPTGFRNQPQHF
j_call: TRBJ2-2; clone_size: .; v_call: TRBV5-1; d_call: TRBD1; cdr3_nt: TGCGCCAGCAGCTCGCAGGGGGCGGGCACCGGGGAGCTGTTTTTT; cdr3_aa: CASSSQGAGTGELFF
j_call: TRBJ1-1; clone_size: .; v_call: TRBV7-9; d_call: .; cdr3_nt: TGTGCCAGCAGCGTGGGATCGGACACTGAAGCTTTCTTT; cdr3_aa: CASSVGSDTEAFF
j_call: TRBJ2-1; clone_size: .; v_call: TRBV4-1; d_call: TRBD2; cdr3_nt: TGCGCCAGCAGCCAAGAGTACGGGGGACTAGCGGTCTATCGCAATGAGCAGTTCTTC; cdr3_aa: CASSQEYGGLAVYRNEQFF
j_call: TRBJ2-1; clone_size: .; v_call: TRBV5-1; d_call: TRBD2; cdr3_nt: TGCGCCAGCAGCTCGTTAAGGGAAACGCGGGAGAAATACAATGAGCAGTTCTTC; cdr3_aa: CASSSLRETREKYNEQFF
j_call: TRBJ1-1; clone_size: .; v_call: TRBV7-3; d_call: TRBD1; cdr3_nt: TGTGCCAGCAGCTTACAGGGGGCGAACACTGAAGCTTTCTTT; cdr3_aa: CASSLQGANTEAFF
j_call: TRBJ2-2; clone_size: .; v_call: TRBV5-5; d_call: .; cdr3_nt: TGTGCCAGCAGCCCATTCGACGGGGAGCTGTTTTTT; cdr3_aa: CASSPFDGELFF
j_call: TRBJ1-3; clone_size: .; v_call: TRBV19; d_call: .; cdr3_nt: TGTGCCAGTGGTACACGGGCGCGAAACACCATATATTTT; cdr3_aa: CASGTRARNTIYF
j_call: TRBJ2-2; clone_size: few; v_call: TRBV6-1; d_call: TRBD2; cdr3_nt: TGTGCCAGCAGTGAAATAGCGGGAGGTCACGGGGAGCTGTTTTTT; cdr3_aa: CASSEIAGGHGELFF
j_call: TRBJ2-2; clone_size: .; v_call: TRBV19; d_call: TRBD2; cdr3_nt: TGTGCCAGTAGTGAGTATTATGGGGTCACCGGACTAGCGGGGATGAACACCGGGGAGCTGTTTTTT; cdr3_aa: CASSEYYGVTGLAGMNTGELFF
j_call: TRBJ1-2; clone_size: .; v_call: TRBV2; d_call: .; cdr3_nt: TGTGCCAGCGTCGACTATGGCTACACCTTC; cdr3_aa: CASVDYGYTF
j_call: TRBJ2-3; clone_size: .; v_call: TRBV6-6; d_call: TRBD2; cdr3_nt: TGTGCCAGCAGTCGAAGATCCGGGACTAGTGTCACAGATACGCAGTATTTT; cdr3_aa: CASSRRSGTSVTDTQYF
j_call: TRBJ1-1; clone_size: .; v_call: TRBV6-5; d_call: .; cdr3_nt: TGTGCCAGCAGTTACGCGCAAGGGACTGAAGCTTTCTTT; cdr3_aa: CASSYAQGTEAFF
j_call: TRBJ2-3; clone_size: .; v_call: TRBV7-2; d_call: .; cdr3_nt: TGTGCCAGCAGCTTAGACGGATCGGCGTCAGCAGATACGCAGTATTTT; cdr3_aa: CASSLDGSASADTQYF
j_call: TRBJ2-2; clone_size: .; v_call: TRBV10-1; d_call: TRBD2; cdr3_nt: TGCGCCAGCCTTAACCTGGGGCTAGCGGCTACCTCCGCGAACACCGGGGAGCTGTTTTTT; cdr3_aa: CASLNLGLAATSANTGELFF
j_call: TRBJ1-2; clone_size: .; v_call: TRBV4-3; d_call: TRBD1; cdr3_nt: TGCGCCAGCAGCCGGACAGGAGCTAACTATGGCTACACCTTC; cdr3_aa: CASSRTGANYGYTF
j_call: TRBJ1-4; clone_size: .; v_call: TRBV28; d_call: .; cdr3_nt: TGTGCCAGCAGTCAAGCAACTAATGAAAAACTGTTTTTT; cdr3_aa: CASSQATNEKLFF
j_call: TRBJ1-5; clone_size: .; v_call: TRBV30; d_call: .; cdr3_nt: TGTGCCTGGAGCTTCGGGACCGCAGGGCATCAGCCCCAGCATTTT; cdr3_aa: CAWSFGTAGHQPQHF
j_call: TRBJ2-2; clone_size: .; v_call: TRBV29-1; d_call: .; cdr3_nt: TGCAGCGCAACAGGTCCGAACACCGGGGAGCTGTTTTTT; cdr3_aa: CSATGPNTGELFF
j_call: TRBJ2-7; clone_size: .; v_call: TRBV11-2; d_call: .; cdr3_nt: TGTGCCAGCAGCTTAGTGCGGGGCACCTACGAGCAGTACTTC; cdr3_aa: CASSLVRGTYEQYF
j_call: TRBJ2-1; clone_size: .; v_call: TRBV4-3; d_call: TRBD2; cdr3_nt: TGCGCCAGCAGCCAAGACTATAATAGCGGGAGGGCCCACTCCTACAATGAGCAGTTCTTC; cdr3_aa: CASSQDYNSGRAHSYNEQFF
j_call: TRBJ2-1; clone_size: .; v_call: TRBV7-3; d_call: .; cdr3_nt: TGTGCCAGCAGCTTAACAGGGGGTCTGAGGAATGAGCAGTTCTTC; cdr3_aa: CASSLTGGLRNEQFF
j_call: TRBJ2-7; clone_size: .; v_call: TRBV2; d_call: .; cdr3_nt: TGTGCCAGCAGTGAGATCGGAATCCAAAGGGAGCAGTACTTC; cdr3_aa: CASSEIGIQREQYF
j_call: TRBJ2-2; clone_size: .; v_call: TRBV28; d_call: TRBD2; cdr3_nt: TGTGCCAGCAGTGCCACCACTAGCGTCCCCGGGGAGCTGTTTTTT; cdr3_aa: CASSATTSVPGELFF
j_call: TRBJ2-3; clone_size: .; v_call: TRBV15; d_call: .; cdr3_nt: TGTGCCACCAGCAGAGATGTAGGGCGAGATACGCAGTATTTT; cdr3_aa: CATSRDVGRDTQYF
j_call: TRBJ2-7; clone_size: .; v_call: TRBV20-1; d_call: TRBD2; cdr3_nt: TGCAGTGCTACTGATGTGGGGACTAATTCCTACGAGCAGTACTTC; cdr3_aa: CSATDVGTNSYEQYF
j_call: TRBJ2-7; clone_size: .; v_call: TRBV27; d_call: TRBD2; cdr3_nt: TGTGCCAGCAGCCTAGCGGGAGAGATCCACGAGCAGTACTTC; cdr3_aa: CASSLAGEIHEQYF
j_call: TRBJ1-5; clone_size: .; v_call: TRBV7-8; d_call: .; cdr3_nt: TGTGCCAGCAGCTTGTTTCAGGGTGGACAGCCCCAGCATTTT; cdr3_aa: CASSLFQGGQPQHF
j_call: TRBJ2-2; clone_size: once; v_call: TRBV2; d_call: .; cdr3_nt: TGTGCCAGCAAAGGGCAGAACACCGGGGAGCTGTTTTTT; cdr3_aa: CASKGQNTGELFF
j_call: TRBJ1-6; clone_size: .; v_call: TRBV27; d_call: TRBD1; cdr3_nt: TGTGCCAGCAGGCCGAGGGGGCGAGTCTCACCCCTCCACTTT; cdr3_aa: CASRPRGRVSPLHF
j_call: TRBJ2-3; clone_size: .; v_call: TRBV5-5; d_call: .; cdr3_nt: TGTGCCAGCAGCCTGACGGGACTGAGCACAGATACGCAGTATTTT; cdr3_aa: CASSLTGLSTDTQYF
j_call: TRBJ1-1; clone_size: .; v_call: TRBV6-6; d_call: TRBD1; cdr3_nt: TGTGCCAGCAGTCCAACAGGGGTACTGGGGACTGAAGCTTTCTTT; cdr3_aa: CASSPTGVLGTEAFF
j_call: TRBJ1-5; clone_size: .; v_call: TRBV21-1; d_call: .; cdr3_nt: TGTGCCAGCAGCAAAGGATCCACAGGCCCTCATCAGCCCCAGCATTTT; cdr3_aa: CASSKGSTGPHQPQHF
j_call: TRBJ2-5; clone_size: .; v_call: TRBV7-9; d_call: .; cdr3_nt: TGTGCCAGCAGTCCGCATAGGGAAGGCCAAGAGACCCAGTACTTC; cdr3_aa: CASSPHREGQETQYF
j_call: TRBJ2-1; clone_size: .; v_call: TRBV5-1; d_call: .; cdr3_nt: TGCGCCAGCAGCCCAGGACACGGAGGGGGCCTGGTCAATGAGCAGTTCTTC; cdr3_aa: CASSPGHGGGLVNEQFF
j_call: TRBJ2-3; clone_size: .; v_call: TRBV19; d_call: .; cdr3_nt: TGTGCCAGTAGTATAGGCTCGCGGGGTAGCACAGATACGCAGTATTTT; cdr3_aa: CASSIGSRGSTDTQYF
j_call: TRBJ2-1; clone_size: .; v_call: TRBV25-1; d_call: TRBD2; cdr3_nt: TGTGCCAGCAGTAAGACTAGCGGGACCCACAATGAGCAGTTCTTC; cdr3_aa: CASSKTSGTHNEQFF
j_call: TRBJ1-2; clone_size: .; v_call: TRBV10-3; d_call: TRBD1; cdr3_nt: TGTGCCATCAGTGAGGCGCCGGGACAGCAAAGTAGGGGCTACACCTTC; cdr3_aa: CAISEAPGQQSRGYTF
j_call: TRBJ1-1; clone_size: .; v_call: TRBV3-1/TRBV3-2; d_call: .; cdr3_nt: TGTGCCAGCAGCCAAGTGGTAGACGGTGAAGCTTTCTTT; cdr3_aa: CASSQVVDGEAFF
j_call: TRBJ2-4; clone_size: .; v_call: TRBV6-2/TRBV6-3; d_call: .; cdr3_nt: TGTGCCAGCAGTTTCGCCCCCAGGGGCATTCAGTACTTC; cdr3_aa: CASSFAPRGIQYF
j_call: TRBJ2-7; clone_size: .; v_call: TRBV5-1; d_call: .; cdr3_nt: TGCGCCAGCAGCCTCGGGTACGAGCAGTACTTC; cdr3_aa: CASSLGYEQYF
j_call: TRBJ1-4; clone_size: .; v_call: TRBV23-1; d_call: .; cdr3_nt: TGCGCCAGCAGAACAAATGAAAAACTGTTTTTT; cdr3_aa: CASRTNEKLFF
j_call: TRBJ1-4; clone_size: .; v_call: TRBV5-1; d_call: TRBD1; cdr3_nt: TGCGCCAGCAAGGGGCCGACAGGGGTCTCAGGAGGCTCTAATGAAAAACTGTTTTTT; cdr3_aa: CASKGPTGVSGGSNEKLFF